This T cell receptor (beta chain) was retrieved from a study of T cell clonality in common variable immunodeficiency. J was trimmed by 1 base and V by 4 bases; bases with no gene match: 7. This CDR3 is 18 amino acids long. Germline V gene data show CDR1 as LNHDA and CDR2 as SQIVND (reference sequence). Patients and controls were mostly of Caucasian heritage. This clone was counted at least ten times. The CDR3 end is not reached by the read, which stops 3 residues before it; the germline J gene fills it in. The repertoire was sequenced with immunoSEQ multiplex PCR; TCRdb's copy has only in-frame clones and lacks some. This sample carries 40,000 or so clones, none of them present only once.

Sequencing used peripheral blood mononuclear cells. This rearrangement joins TRBV19 to TRBJ1-6, with 10 bases matching TRBD1. This clonotype originated in a person aged 18-69 years in good health. CDR3 DNA (partial): TGTGCCAGTAGTACGGGACAGGGGAAGGGGTCCTATAATTCACCC. Encoded protein: CASSTGQGKGSYNSP. The CDR3 reads in full as CASSTGQGKGSYNSPLHF.